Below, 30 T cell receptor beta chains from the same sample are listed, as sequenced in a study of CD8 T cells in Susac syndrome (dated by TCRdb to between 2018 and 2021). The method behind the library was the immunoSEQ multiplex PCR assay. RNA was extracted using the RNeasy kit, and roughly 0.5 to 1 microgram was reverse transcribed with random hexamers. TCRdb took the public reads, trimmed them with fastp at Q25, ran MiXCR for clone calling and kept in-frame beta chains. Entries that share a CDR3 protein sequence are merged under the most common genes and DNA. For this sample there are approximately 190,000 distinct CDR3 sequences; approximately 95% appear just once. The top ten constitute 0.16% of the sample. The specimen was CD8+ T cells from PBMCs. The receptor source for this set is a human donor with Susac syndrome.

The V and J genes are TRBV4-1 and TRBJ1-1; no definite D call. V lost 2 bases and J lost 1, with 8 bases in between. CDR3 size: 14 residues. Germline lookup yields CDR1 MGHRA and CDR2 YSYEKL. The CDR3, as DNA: TGCGCCAGCAGCCAAAATACGGGGAACACTGAAGCTTTCTTT. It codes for CASSQNTGNTEAFF.

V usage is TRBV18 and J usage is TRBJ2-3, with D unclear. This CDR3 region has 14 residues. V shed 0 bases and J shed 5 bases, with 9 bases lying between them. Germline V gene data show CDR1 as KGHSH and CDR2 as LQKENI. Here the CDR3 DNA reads TGTGCCAGCTCACCACCCAGTACCCAAGATACGCAGTATTTT. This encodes CASSPPSTQDTQYF.

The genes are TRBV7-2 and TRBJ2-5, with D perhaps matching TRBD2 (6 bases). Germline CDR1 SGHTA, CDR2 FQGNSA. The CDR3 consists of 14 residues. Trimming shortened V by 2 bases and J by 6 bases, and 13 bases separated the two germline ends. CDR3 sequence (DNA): TGTGCCAGCAGCTTAAGGAGTGCGGGAAAGACCCAGTACTTC. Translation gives CASSLRSAGKTQYF.

As DNA, the CDR3 is TGTGCCAGCGCCCGACTAGCGGCATTGGAAGATACGCAGTATTTT. This encodes CASARLAALEDTQYF. The genes are TRBV5-6 and TRBJ2-3; 9 positions agree with TRBD2. Germline CDR1 reads SGHDT; CDR2 reads YYEEEE. This CDR3 spans 15 amino acids. V lost 7 bases and J lost 5; bases outside the gene matches: 11.

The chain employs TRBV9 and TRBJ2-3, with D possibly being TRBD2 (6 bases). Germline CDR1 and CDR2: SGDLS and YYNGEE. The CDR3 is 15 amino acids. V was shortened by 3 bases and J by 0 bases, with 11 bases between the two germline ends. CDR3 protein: CASSASGTSTDTQYF. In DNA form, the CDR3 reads TGTGCCAGCAGCGCTTCCGGGACTAGCACAGATACGCAGTATTTT.

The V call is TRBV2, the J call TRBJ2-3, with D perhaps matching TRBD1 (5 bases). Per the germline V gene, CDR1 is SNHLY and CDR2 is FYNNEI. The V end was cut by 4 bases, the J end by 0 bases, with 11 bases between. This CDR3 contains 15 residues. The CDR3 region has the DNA TGTGCCAGCAGTGCGACAGACTCTAGCACAGATACGCAGTATTTT. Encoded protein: CASSATDSSTDTQYF.

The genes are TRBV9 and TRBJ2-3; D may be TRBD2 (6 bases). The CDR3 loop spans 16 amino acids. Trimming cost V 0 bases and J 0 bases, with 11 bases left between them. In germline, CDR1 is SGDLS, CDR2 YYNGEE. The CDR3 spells CASSVAGDLSTDTQYF. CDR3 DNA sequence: TGTGCCAGCAGCGTAGCTGGGGACTTAAGCACAGATACGCAGTATTTT.

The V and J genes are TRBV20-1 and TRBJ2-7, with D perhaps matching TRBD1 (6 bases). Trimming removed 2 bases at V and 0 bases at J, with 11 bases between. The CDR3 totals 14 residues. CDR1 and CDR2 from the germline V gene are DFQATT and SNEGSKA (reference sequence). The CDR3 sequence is CSARYQGFSYEQYF. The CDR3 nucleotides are TGCAGTGCTAGATATCAGGGGTTCTCCTACGAGCAGTACTTC.

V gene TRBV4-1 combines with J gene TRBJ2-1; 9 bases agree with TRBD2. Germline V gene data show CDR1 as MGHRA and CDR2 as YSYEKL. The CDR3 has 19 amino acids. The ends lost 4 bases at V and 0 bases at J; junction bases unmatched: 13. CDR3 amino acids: CASSPEGAGGPYSYNEQFF. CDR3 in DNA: TGCGCCAGCAGCCCGGAGGGAGCGGGAGGACCCTACTCCTACAATGAGCAGTTCTTC.

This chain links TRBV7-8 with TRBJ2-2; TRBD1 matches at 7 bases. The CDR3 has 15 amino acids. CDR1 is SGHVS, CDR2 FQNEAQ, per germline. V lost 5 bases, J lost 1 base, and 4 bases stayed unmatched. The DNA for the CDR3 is TGTGCCAGCAGCACTCGGACAGGGAACACCGGGGAGCTGTTTTTT. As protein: CASSTRTGNTGELFF.

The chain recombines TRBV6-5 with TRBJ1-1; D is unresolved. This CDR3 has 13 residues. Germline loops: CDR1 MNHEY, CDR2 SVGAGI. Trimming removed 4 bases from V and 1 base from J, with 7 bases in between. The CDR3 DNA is TGTGCCAGCAGTTCTCATTGGAACACTGAAGCTTTCTTT. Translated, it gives CASSSHWNTEAFF.

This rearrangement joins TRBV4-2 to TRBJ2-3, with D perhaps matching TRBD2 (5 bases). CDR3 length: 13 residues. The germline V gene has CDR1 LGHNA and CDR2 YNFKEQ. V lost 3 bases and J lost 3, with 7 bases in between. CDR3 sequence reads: CASSQDWTDTQYF. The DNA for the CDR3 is TGTGCCAGCAGCCAGGACTGGACAGATACGCAGTATTTT.

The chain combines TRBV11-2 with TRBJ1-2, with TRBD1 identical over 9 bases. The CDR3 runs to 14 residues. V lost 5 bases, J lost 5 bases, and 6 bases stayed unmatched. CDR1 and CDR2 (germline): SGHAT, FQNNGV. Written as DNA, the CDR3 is TGTGCCAGCAGCCCCGGACAGGGGAGGTATGGCTACACCTTC. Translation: CASSPGQGRYGYTF.

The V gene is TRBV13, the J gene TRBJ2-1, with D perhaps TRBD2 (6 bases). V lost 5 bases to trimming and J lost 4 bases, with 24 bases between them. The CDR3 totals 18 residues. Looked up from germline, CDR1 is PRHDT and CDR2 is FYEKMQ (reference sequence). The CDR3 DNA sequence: TGTGCCAGCAGCCAACGACTTGACGAGCGGGTGTATTACAATGAGCAGTTCTTC. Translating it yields CASSQRLDERVYYNEQFF.

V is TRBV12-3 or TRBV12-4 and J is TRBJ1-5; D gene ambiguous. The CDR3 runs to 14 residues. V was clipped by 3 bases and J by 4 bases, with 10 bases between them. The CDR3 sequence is CASSFGYGNQPQHF. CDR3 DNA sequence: TGTGCCAGCAGTTTTGGTTACGGGAATCAGCCCCAGCATTTT.

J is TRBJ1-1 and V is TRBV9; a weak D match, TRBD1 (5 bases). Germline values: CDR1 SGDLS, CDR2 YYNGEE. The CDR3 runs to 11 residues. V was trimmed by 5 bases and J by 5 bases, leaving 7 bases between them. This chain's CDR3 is CASSGGTEAFF. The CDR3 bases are TGTGCCAGCAGTGGGGGGACTGAAGCTTTCTTT.

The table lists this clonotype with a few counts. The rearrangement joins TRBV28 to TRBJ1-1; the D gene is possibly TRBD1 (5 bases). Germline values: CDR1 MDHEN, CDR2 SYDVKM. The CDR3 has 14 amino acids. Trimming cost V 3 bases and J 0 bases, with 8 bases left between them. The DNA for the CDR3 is TGTGCCAGCAGTTTGCAGGGCATGAACACTGAAGCTTTCTTT. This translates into CASSLQGMNTEAFF. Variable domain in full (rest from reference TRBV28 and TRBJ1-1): DVKVTQSSRYLVKRTGEKVFLECVQDMDHENMFWYRQDPGLGLRLIYFSYDVKMKEKGDIPEGYSVSREKKERFSLILESASTNQTSMYLCASSLQGMNTEAFFGQGTRLTVV.

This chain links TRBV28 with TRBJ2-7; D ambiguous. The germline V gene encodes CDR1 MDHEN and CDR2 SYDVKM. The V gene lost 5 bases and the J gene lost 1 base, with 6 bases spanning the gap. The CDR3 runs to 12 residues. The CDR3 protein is CASSPISYEQYF. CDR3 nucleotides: TGTGCCAGCAGTCCTATATCCTACGAGCAGTACTTC.

This chain's CDR3 is CASRTPGQGVAGELFF. CDR3 DNA: TGTGCCAGCAGAACTCCGGGACAGGGTGTTGCCGGGGAGCTGTTTTTT. This chain joins TRBV11-2 and TRBJ2-2; 9 nucleotides align to TRBD1. This CDR3 has 16 amino acids. J gave up 6 bases and V 6 bases, and 11 bases lay outside the gene matches. Germline V lookup: CDR1 SGHAT, CDR2 FQNNGV.

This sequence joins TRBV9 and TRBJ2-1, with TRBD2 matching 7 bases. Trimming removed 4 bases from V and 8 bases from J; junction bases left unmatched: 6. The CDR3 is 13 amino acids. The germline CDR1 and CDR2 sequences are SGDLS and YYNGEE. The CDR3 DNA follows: TGTGCCAGCAGCATCCAAACTAGCGATGAGCAGTTCTTC. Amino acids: CASSIQTSDEQFF.

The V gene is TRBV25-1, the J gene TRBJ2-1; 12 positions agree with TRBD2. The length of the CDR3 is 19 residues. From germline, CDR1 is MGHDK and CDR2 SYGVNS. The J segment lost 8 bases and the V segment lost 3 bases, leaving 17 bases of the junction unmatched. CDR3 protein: CASSDSRLAGDPIPHEQFF. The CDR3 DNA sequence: TGTGCCAGCAGTGACTCGAGACTAGCGGGAGATCCTATCCCCCATGAGCAGTTCTTC.

CDR3 region: CASSFSTGNLVMPQHF. The CDR3 bases are TGTGCCAGCAGTTTCTCGACAGGGAACCTTGTTATGCCCCAGCATTTT. The chain links TRBV27 to TRBJ1-5; TRBD1 aligns across 7 bases. The length of the CDR3 is 16 residues. Germline values: CDR1 MNHEY, CDR2 SMNVEV (reference sequence). V shed 3 bases, J shed 9 bases, and the junction held 14 bases outside the gene matches.

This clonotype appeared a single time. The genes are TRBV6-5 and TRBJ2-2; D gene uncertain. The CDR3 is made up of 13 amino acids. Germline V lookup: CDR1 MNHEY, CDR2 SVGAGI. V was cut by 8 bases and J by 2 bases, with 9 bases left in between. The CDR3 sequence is CASLGGNTGELFF. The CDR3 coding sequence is TGTGCCAGCCTCGGTGGAAACACCGGGGAGCTGTTTTTT.

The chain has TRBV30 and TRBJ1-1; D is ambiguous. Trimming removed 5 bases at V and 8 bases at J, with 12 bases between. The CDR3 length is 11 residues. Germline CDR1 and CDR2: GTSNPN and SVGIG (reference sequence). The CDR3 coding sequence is TGTGCCTGGGCAACGTGGAGGGAAGCTTTCTTT. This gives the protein CAWATWREAFF.

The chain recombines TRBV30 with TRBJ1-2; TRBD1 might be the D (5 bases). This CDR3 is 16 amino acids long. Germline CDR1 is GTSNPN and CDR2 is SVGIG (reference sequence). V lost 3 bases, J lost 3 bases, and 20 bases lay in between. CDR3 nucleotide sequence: TGTGCCTGGAGCGGAGGGACCCCTACAACGGACTATGGCTACACCTTC. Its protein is CAWSGGTPTTDYGYTF.

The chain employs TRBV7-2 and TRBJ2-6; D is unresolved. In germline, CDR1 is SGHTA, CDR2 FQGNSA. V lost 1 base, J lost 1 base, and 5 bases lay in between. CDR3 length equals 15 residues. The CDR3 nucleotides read TGTGCCAGCAGCTTAGGTTTGTCTGGGGCCAACGTCCTGACTTTC. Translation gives CASSLGLSGANVLTF. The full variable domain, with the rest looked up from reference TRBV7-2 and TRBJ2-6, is GAGVSQSPSNKVTEKGKDVELRCDPISGHTALYWYRQSLGQGLEFLIYFQGNSAPDKSGLPSDRFSAERTGGSVSTLTIQRTQQEDSAVYLCASSLGLSGANVLTFGAGSRLTVL.

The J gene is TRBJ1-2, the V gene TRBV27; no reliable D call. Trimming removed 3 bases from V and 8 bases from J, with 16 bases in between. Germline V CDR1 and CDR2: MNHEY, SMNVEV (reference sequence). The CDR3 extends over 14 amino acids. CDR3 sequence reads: CASSLSGSSLGYTF. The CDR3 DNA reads TGTGCCAGCAGTTTGTCCGGGAGCTCGCTAGGCTACACCTTC.

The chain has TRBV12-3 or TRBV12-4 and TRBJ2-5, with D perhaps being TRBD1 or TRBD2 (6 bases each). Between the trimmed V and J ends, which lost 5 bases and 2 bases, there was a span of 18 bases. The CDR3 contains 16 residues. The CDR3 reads CASSPTGAAGQETQYF. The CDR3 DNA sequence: TGTGCCAGCAGTCCCACGGGGGCGGCCGGTCAAGAGACCCAGTACTTC.

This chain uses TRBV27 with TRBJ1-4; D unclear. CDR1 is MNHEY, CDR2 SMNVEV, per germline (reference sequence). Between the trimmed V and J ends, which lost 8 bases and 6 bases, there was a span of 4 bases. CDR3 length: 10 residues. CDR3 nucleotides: TGTGCCAGCGGTGATGAAAAACTGTTTTTT. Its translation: CASGDEKLFF.

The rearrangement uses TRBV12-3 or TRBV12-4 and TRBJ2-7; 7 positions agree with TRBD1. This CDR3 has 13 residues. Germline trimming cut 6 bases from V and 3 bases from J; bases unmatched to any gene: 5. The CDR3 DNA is TGTGCCAGCAGCTTCGGGACAGACTACGAGCAGTACTTC. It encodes CASSFGTDYEQYF.